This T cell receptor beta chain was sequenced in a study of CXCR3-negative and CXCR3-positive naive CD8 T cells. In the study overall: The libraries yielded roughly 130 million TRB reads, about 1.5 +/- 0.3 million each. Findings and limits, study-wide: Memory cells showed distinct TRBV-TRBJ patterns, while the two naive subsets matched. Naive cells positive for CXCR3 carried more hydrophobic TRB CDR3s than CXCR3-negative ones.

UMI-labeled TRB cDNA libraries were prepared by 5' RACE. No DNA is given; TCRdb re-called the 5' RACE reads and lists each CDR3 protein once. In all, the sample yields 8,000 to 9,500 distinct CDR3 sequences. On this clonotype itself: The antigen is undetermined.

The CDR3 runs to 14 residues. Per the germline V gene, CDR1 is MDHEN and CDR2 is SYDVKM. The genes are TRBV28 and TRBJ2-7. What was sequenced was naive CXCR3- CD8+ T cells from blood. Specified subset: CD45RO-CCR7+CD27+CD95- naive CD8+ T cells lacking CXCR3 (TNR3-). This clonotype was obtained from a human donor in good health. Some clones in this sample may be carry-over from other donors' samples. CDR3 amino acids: CASSWGETTYEQYF.